The T cell receptor (beta chain) described here comes from a study of T cell responses to AZD1222 COVID-19 vaccine. Study conclusions and caveats: The study found Spike-specific TCR breadth and depth rose after two AZD1222 doses. Most donors were white British and more were female, and clonal diversity was possibly underestimated.

Some clones are missing from TCRdb's copy, which holds only in-frame ones; the method was immunoSEQ multiplex PCR. This sample has about 150,000 clones, with about 87% found just once. This CDR3 contains 13 residues. Germline assignment: CDR1 SGHTA and CDR2 FQGNSA. V was shortened by 1 base and J by 7 bases, with 11 bases between the two germline ends. Worth noting for this clone: The antigen is unknown.

This TCR came from an adult in good health. This sequence joins TRBV7-2 and TRBJ2-7, with D uncertain. The sequencing used peripheral blood, collected on day 0 of MenACWY control vaccination. This CDR3 reads CASSLEADAEQYF. CDR3 nucleotides: TGTGCCAGCAGCTTAGAGGCAGACGCAGAGCAGTACTTC.